Listed here are 17 T cell receptor beta chains from one sample, sequenced in a study of cytomegalovirus exposure and HLA in healthy donors. It was with 60 Vbeta and 13 Jbeta primers that the PCR ran. Sequencing was performed with immunoSEQ multiplex PCR; in TCRdb, only in-frame clones are kept and a portion is missing. The sample shows roughly 89,000 clones, approximately 76% of them seen only once. Sequenced input: PBMCs. The receptors derive from a man under 40 in good health and CMV-seropositive.

Written as DNA, the CDR3 is TGTGCCAGCAGCTTAGAATTACTCCAAGAGACCCAGTACTTC. This encodes CASSLELLQETQYF. The chain employs TRBV7-2 and TRBJ2-5; no firm D call. CDR3 length equals 14 residues. The germline V gene has CDR1 SGHTA and CDR2 FQGNSA. Deletions cut 1 base from V and 1 base from J, with 7 bases between.

This clone has a single count. The V call is TRBV19, the J call TRBJ2-5, with 10 bases identical to TRBD2. V gave up 1 base and J gave up 2 bases; unmatched junction bases: 4. The length of the CDR3 is 16 residues. Germline CDR1 and CDR2: LNHDA and SQIVND (reference sequence). CDR3 DNA sequence: TGTGCCAGTAGTATAGGGACTAGCGGACTACAAGAGACCCAGTACTTC. It codes for CASSIGTSGLQETQYF.

The chain couples TRBV7-2 to TRBJ1-2, with a tentative D call TRBD1 (5 bases). V was shortened by 6 bases and J by 3 bases, with 11 bases between the two germline ends. The CDR3 is made up of 13 amino acids. Per germline, CDR1 SGHTA and CDR2 FQGNSA. The CDR3 DNA reads as TGTGCCAGCAGTCCAGGGTGGGACTATGGCTACACCTTC. Protein sequence: CASSPGWDYGYTF.

The chain is built from TRBV5-6 and TRBJ2-7; D gene unclear. V was cut by 5 bases and J by 5 bases, with 11 bases left in between. Per the germline V gene, CDR1 is SGHDT and CDR2 is YYEEEE. The CDR3 contains 12 residues. The CDR3 sequence is CASSPLAHEQYF. The CDR3 region has the DNA TGTGCCAGCAGTCCCCTGGCCCACGAGCAGTACTTC.

The CDR3 region has the DNA TGTGCCAGCAAACGGGACTTCTACGAGCAGTACTTC. This sequence encodes CASKRDFYEQYF. The rearrangement links TRBV6-1 to TRBJ2-7; tentative D call: TRBD2 (6 bases). CDR1 and CDR2 from the germline V gene are MNHNS and SASEGT. This CDR3 is 12 amino acids long. The V gene lost 7 bases and the J gene lost 3 bases, with 10 bases spanning the gap.

The rearrangement links TRBV27 to TRBJ2-6, with a possible D match to TRBD1 (6 bases). Trimming cost V 5 bases and J 3 bases, with 17 bases left between them. The CDR3 totals 17 residues. Germline V gives CDR1 MNHEY, CDR2 SMNVEV (reference sequence). CDR3 DNA: TGTGCCAGCAGTCCGGACAGAGTTGTCGGTGGGGCCAACGTCCTGACTTTC. This encodes CASSPDRVVGGANVLTF.

This clone was found once. This chain joins TRBV28 and TRBJ1-4; possible D gene TRBD1, 5 bases. In germline, CDR1 is MDHEN, CDR2 SYDVKM. V was trimmed by 5 bases and J by 8 bases, leaving 15 bases between them. This CDR3 contains 14 residues. The CDR3 region is CASSPGDGEEKLFF. The CDR3 bases are TGTGCCAGCAGTCCGGGGGACGGGGAAGAAAAACTGTTTTTT. Complete variable domain (other parts from reference TRBV28 and TRBJ1-4): DVKVTQSSRYLVKRTGEKVFLECVQDMDHENMFWYRQDPGLGLRLIYFSYDVKMKEKGDIPEGYSVSREKKERFSLILESASTNQTSMYLCASSPGDGEEKLFFGSGTQLSVL.

V gene TRBV6-6 combines with J gene TRBJ1-5; TRBD1 might be the D (5 bases). The CDR3 spans 14 residues. The V gene lost 2 bases and the J gene lost 4 bases, with 9 bases spanning the gap. Germline CDR1 is MNHNY and CDR2 is SVGAGI (reference sequence). The CDR3 DNA reads TGTGCCAGCAGTTACCATGACAGAAATCAGCCCCAGCATTTT. Residues: CASSYHDRNQPQHF.

The sample holds one count of this clone. This chain joins TRBV5-1 and TRBJ2-2; maybe TRBD1 (6 bases). Germline V gene data show CDR1 as SGHRS and CDR2 as YFSETQ. V was shortened by 0 bases and J by 4 bases, with 16 bases between the two germline ends. This CDR3 is built from 17 residues. The DNA of the CDR3 is TGCGCCAGCAGCTTGGTCCCCTTCAGGGGCAGCACCGGGGAGCTGTTTTTT. Its protein is CASSLVPFRGSTGELFF.

This chain joins TRBV30 and TRBJ2-1, with a tentative D call TRBD2 (5 bases). Trimming removed 0 bases at V and 8 bases at J, with 14 bases between. The CDR3 extends over 14 amino acids. Germline CDR1 and CDR2: GTSNPN and SVGIG (reference sequence). The CDR3 DNA sequence: TGTGCCTGGAGTGTACCACGGGATCGTGATGAGCAGTTCTTC. Protein sequence: CAWSVPRDRDEQFF.

Of note for this clone: One end of the junction varies from germline; a read error may be responsible. Other DNA sequences of this sample code for an identical CDR3. This sequence joins TRBV10-3 and TRBJ1-1; 7 bases agree with TRBD1. The CDR3 sequence is 16 residues long. Germline V gene sequence: CDR1 ENHRY, CDR2 SYGVKD. The CDR3 nucleotides read TGCGCCATCAGTGAACCGAACAGGGGTTGGAAGACTGAAGCTTTCTTT. Translation: CAISEPNRGWKTEAFF.

In its sample, this clone was seen once. This chain links TRBV27 with TRBJ1-6; maybe TRBD1 (5 bases). Germline CDR1 MNHEY, CDR2 SMNVEV (reference sequence). The V and J ends lost 3 bases and 3 bases respectively, with 12 bases between them. CDR3 length equals 16 residues. CDR3 loop: CASSFQQAGYNSPLHF. DNA for the CDR3: TGTGCCAGCAGTTTCCAACAGGCAGGCTATAATTCACCCCTCCACTTT.

The chain has TRBV7-9 and TRBJ1-2; TRBD1 aligns across 7 bases. CDR1 and CDR2 from the germline V gene are SEHNR and FQNEAQ (reference sequence). This CDR3 contains 13 residues. V dropped 5 bases and J dropped 4; count of bases not matched to a gene: 4. The CDR3 DNA sequence: TGTGCCAGCAGCCCGGGACAGCGCTATGGCTACACCTTC. Translated, it gives CASSPGQRYGYTF.

The chain recombines TRBV2 with TRBJ2-3, with 7 positions matching TRBD1. Germline CDR1 SNHLY, CDR2 FYNNEI. This CDR3 contains 15 residues. Trimming cost V 3 bases and J 2 bases; bases outside gene matches: 5. In DNA, the CDR3 is TGTGCCAGCAGTGATTATAGGGGGCTCACAGATACGCAGTATTTT. Translation: CASSDYRGLTDTQYF.

CDR3 sequence reads: CASSLQQSQETQYF. CDR3 nucleotides: TGTGCCAGCAGCTTACAGCAATCCCAAGAGACCCAGTACTTC. The chain couples TRBV5-6 to TRBJ2-5; D is ambiguous. This CDR3 region has 14 residues. CDR1 SGHDT and CDR2 YYEEEE come from the germline V gene. Trimming removed 2 bases from V and 1 base from J, with 9 bases in between.

The chain uses TRBV21-1 and TRBJ2-1; TRBD2, the D gene given by the table, was not confirmed from the DNA. TRBV21-1 is a pseudogene segment. The CDR3 extends over 19 amino acids. CDR3 nucleotide sequence: TGTGCCAGCAGCAATTTGGGGCCGGGACTAGCGGGGGGCCGATGTGAGCAGTTCTTC. Translated: CASSNLGPGLAGGRCEQFF.

The genes are TRBV7-9 and TRBJ2-5; 7 nucleotides agree with TRBD1. The J call could be wrong; TRBJ2-7 is a better fit for the DNA end. CDR3 length: 16 amino acids. Germline V gene lookup returns CDR1 SEHNR and CDR2 FQNEAQ (reference sequence). CDR3 amino acids: CASSPLGAGGSYEQYF. The CDR3 DNA is TGTGCCAGCAGCCCGCTCGGTGCAGGGGGCTCCTACGAGCAGTACTTC.